These 16 T cell receptor beta chains were all obtained from the same sample, sequenced in a study of ipilimumab plus nivolumab after autologous stem cell transplantation. The protocol was immunoSEQ multiplex PCR, while the TCRdb copy is restricted to in-frame clones and leaves out a portion. The sample includes 20,000 to 25,000 clones, around 84% seen only once; the top ten take around 5%. The sequenced sample was PBMCs, obtained in a trial of ipilimumab plus nivolumab as post-transplant consolidation. Source of these receptors: a male donor with diffuse large B-cell lymphoma.

The V gene is TRBV29-1, the J gene TRBJ2-1; 7 positions agree with TRBD2. The V gene's germline CDR1 is SQVTM and CDR2 ANQGSEA. The CDR3 length is 14 residues. Trimming at V came to 4 bases and at J to 4 bases, leaving 7 bases not matched to a gene. CDR3 coding DNA: TGCAGCGTTGCGTGGGGGGGAAGTTACAATGAGCAGTTCTTC. It specifies CSVAWGGSYNEQFF.

The chain employs TRBV7-9 and TRBJ2-3; TRBD1 matches 9 bases. The V and J ends lost 3 bases and 5 bases, in that order; junction bases with no gene match: 12. The CDR3 has 17 amino acids. Germline V gene sequence: CDR1 SEHNR, CDR2 FQNEAQ (reference sequence). CDR3 loop: CASSLIVIDRGGDTQYF. Written as DNA, the CDR3 is TGTGCCAGCAGCTTGATCGTAATAGACAGGGGGGGAGATACGCAGTATTTT. Variable domain in full (rest from reference TRBV7-9 and TRBJ2-3): DTGVSQNPRHKITKRGQNVTFRCDPISEHNRLYWYRQTLGQGPEFLTYFQNEAQLEKSRLLSDRFSAERPKGSFSTLEIQRTEQGDSAMYLCASSLIVIDRGGDTQYFGPGTRLTVL.

The rearrangement uses TRBV4-3 and TRBJ2-7; 7 bases agree with TRBD1. J lost 1 base, V lost 1 base, and 4 bases had no gene match. This CDR3 has 15 residues. Germline lookup yields CDR1 LGHNA and CDR2 YSLEER. The CDR3 DNA is TGCGCCAGCAGCCAAGTACAGGGGCCTTCCTACGAGCAGTACTTC. Protein sequence: CASSQVQGPSYEQYF.

The chain employs TRBV2 and TRBJ2-2, with 11 bases that match TRBD2. The CDR3 extends over 15 amino acids. Germline V lookup: CDR1 SNHLY, CDR2 FYNNEI. J was trimmed by 3 bases and V by 7 bases; bases with no gene match: 4. Here the CDR3 reads CASTLLAGDTGELFF. The CDR3 coding sequence is TGTGCCAGCACTTTACTAGCGGGAGACACCGGGGAGCTGTTTTTT.

This clone is judged medium-sized. This sequence joins TRBV5-6 and TRBJ2-2; tentatively, D is TRBD1 (5 bases). This CDR3 is 15 amino acids long. The germline V gene encodes CDR1 SGHDT and CDR2 YYEEEE. V was trimmed by 4 bases and J by 3 bases, leaving 13 bases between them. The CDR3 reads CASSPRQIYTGELFF. CDR3 bases: TGTGCCAGCAGCCCTCGACAGATTTACACCGGGGAGCTGTTTTTT.

This chain connects TRBV19 to TRBJ1-5, with 7 bases matching TRBD1. V shed 7 bases, J shed 4 bases, and the junction held 4 bases outside the gene matches. This CDR3 region has 13 residues. Germline V gives CDR1 LNHDA, CDR2 SQIVND (reference sequence). CDR3 loop: CASMGRGNQPQHF. CDR3 DNA sequence: TGTGCCAGTATGGGCAGGGGGAATCAGCCCCAGCATTTT. The variable domain in full, completed from reference TRBV19 and TRBJ1-5, reads DGGITQSPKYLFRKEGQNVTLSCEQNLNHDAMYWYRQDPGQGLRLIYYSQIVNDFQKGDIAEGYSVSREKKESFPLTVTSAQKNPTAFYLCASMGRGNQPQHFGDGTRLSIL.

The chain joins TRBV12-5 to TRBJ2-1, with 9 bases identical to TRBD2. There are 18 residues in the CDR3. Unmatched junction bases numbered 10, after V lost 1 base and J lost 3 bases. Germline-derived CDR1 and CDR2 are LGHNT and FRNRAP. The CDR3, as DNA: TGTGCTAGTGGTTTGGGGAAGGGCTATAGCGGGGGCTACAATGAGCAGTTCTTC. It codes for CASGLGKGYSGGYNEQFF. Full variable domain (rest looked up from reference TRBV12-5 and TRBJ2-1): DARVTQTPRHKVTEMGQEVTMRCQPILGHNTVFWYRQTMMQGLELLAYFRNRAPLDDSGMPKDRFSAEMPDATLATLKIQPSEPRDSAVYFCASGLGKGYSGGYNEQFFGPGTRLTVL.

The chain recombines TRBV21-1 with TRBJ1-2. TRBV21-1 is termed a pseudogene. There are 15 residues in the CDR3. The CDR3 is CASSNQSDREIGYTF. For the CDR3, the DNA is TGTGCCAGCAGCAACCAAAGCGACCGGGAGATAGGCTACACCTTC.

The J gene is TRBJ1-2, the V gene TRBV7-9; 12 bases are shared with TRBD1. With 7 bases clipped from V and 6 bases from J, the junction kept 9 bases outside the gene matches. This CDR3 contains 15 residues. Per the germline V gene, CDR1 is SEHNR and CDR2 is FQNEAQ (reference sequence). The CDR3 nucleotides are TGTGCCAGCACCTTCCGGGACAGGGGGCGCGATGGCTACACCTTC. Its translation is CASTFRDRGRDGYTF. Full variable domain (missing parts from reference TRBV7-9 and TRBJ1-2): DTGVSQNPRHKITKRGQNVTFRCDPISEHNRLYWYRQTLGQGPEFLTYFQNEAQLEKSRLLSDRFSAERPKGSFSTLEIQRTEQGDSAMYLCASTFRDRGRDGYTFGSGTRLTVV.

The chain combines TRBV5-1 with TRBJ2-1, with 7 bases lining up with TRBD2. CDR3 length: 15 amino acids. CDR1 and CDR2 (germline): SGHRS, YFSETQ. V dropped 4 bases and J dropped 4; count of bases not matched to a gene: 8. The CDR3 region is CASSPVGGEYNEQFF. Written as DNA, the CDR3 is TGCGCCAGCAGCCCGGTGGGGGGGGAATACAATGAGCAGTTCTTC.

The chain has TRBV12-5 and TRBJ2-7; 8 bases match TRBD2. The CDR3 is made up of 19 amino acids. V shed 0 bases, J shed 4 bases, and the junction held 17 bases outside the gene matches. Germline V CDR1 and CDR2: LGHNT, FRNRAP. CDR3 residues: CASGLVPTAGTSSRYEQYF. The DNA of the CDR3 is TGTGCTAGTGGTTTGGTTCCAACCGCCGGGACTAGTAGTCGATACGAGCAGTACTTC.

The chain is built from TRBV11-2 and TRBJ2-7, with D unresolved. CDR3 length: 11 residues. Germline values: CDR1 SGHAT, CDR2 FQNNGV. V was trimmed by 1 base and J by 6 bases, leaving 4 bases between them. CDR3 sequence: CASSLVGEQYF. The CDR3 region has the DNA TGTGCCAGCAGCTTAGTGGGCGAGCAGTACTTC.

This chain joins TRBV7-9 and TRBJ1-4, with a weak D call TRBD1 (5 bases). CDR1 is SEHNR and CDR2 is FQNEAQ in the germline V gene (reference sequence). V was shortened by 5 bases and J by 6 bases, with 19 bases between the two germline ends. The length of the CDR3 is 16 residues. CDR3 nucleotide sequence: TGTGCCAGCAGCCTCGCCCTAGGGGCGGGCTATGAAAAACTGTTTTTT. Protein product: CASSLALGAGYEKLFF.

In its sample, this clone was seen a few times. The chain uses TRBV25-1 and TRBJ1-2; D ambiguous. Germline V gene lookup returns CDR1 MGHDK and CDR2 SYGVNS. Trimming left V 4 bases short and J 8 bases short, with 11 bases between. The CDR3 runs 12 residues. CDR3 loop: CASSAQVGGYTF. The CDR3 nucleotides read TGTGCCAGCAGTGCCCAGGTTGGAGGCTACACCTTC.

With regard to this clone: This same CDR3 is encoded by further DNA sequences in the sample. This chain joins TRBV5-4 and TRBJ2-3, with D perhaps being TRBD1 or TRBD2 (6 bases each). Germline CDR1 reads SGHNT; CDR2 reads YYREEE (reference sequence). CDR3 length equals 16 residues. Trimming removed 0 bases from V and 1 base from J, with 12 bases in between. The CDR3 bases are TGTGCCAGCAGCTTGGAACGGGGGCTGGGCACAGATACGCAGTATTTT. Translating it yields CASSLERGLGTDTQYF.

The rearrangement links TRBV9 to TRBJ2-1; TRBD1 aligns across 7 bases. With V trimmed by 0 bases and J by 5 bases, 8 bases remained unmatched. Germline CDR1 SGDLS, CDR2 YYNGEE. CDR3 size: 16 residues. CDR3 in amino acids: CASSVGVQGVNNEQFF. The CDR3 DNA follows: TGTGCCAGCAGCGTAGGGGTCCAGGGGGTTAACAATGAGCAGTTCTTC.